This entry lists 22 T cell receptor beta chains sequenced from one sample in a study of vaccination and CD4 T cells after COVID-19 (dated by TCRdb to 2021 to 2024). The library was obtained by PCR. The listed sequencing device is Illumina iSeq 100. DNA from cultured CD4+ T cells underwent TCR sequencing with the Oncomine TCR Beta short-read assay at the Johns Hopkins FTIC core. TCRdb cleaned the public reads at Q25 with fastp, built clones with MiXCR and kept in-frame beta chains. Each entry merges the rows of one CDR3 protein and shows their most common DNA and genes. The sample has 8,500 to 11,000 distinct CDR3 sequences on record, approximately 59% of them singletons. The ten biggest clones cover around a quarter of the sample. Their target antigens are unknown. The treatment or condition tag for this specimen amounts to: roughly ten-day PBMC culture with coronavirus spike peptide pools or control peptides (ViraFEST assay).

Sequenced sample: CD4+ T cells from blood, cultured in vitro. These receptors originate from a human donor who had recovered from COVID-19.

This rearrangement joins TRBV7-8 to TRBJ2-3; D is uncertain. Trimming removed 0 bases from V and 0 bases from J, with 16 bases in between. The V gene's germline CDR1 is SGHVS and CDR2 FQNEAQ. This CDR3 is built from 18 residues. DNA of the CDR3: TGTGCCAGCAGCTTAGCTTTGTGGAACACGACTAGCACAGATACGCAGTATTTT. Protein product: CASSLALWNTTSTDTQYF.

The chain carries TRBV12-3 or TRBV12-4 and TRBJ1-6, with 8 bases matching TRBD1. The CDR3 sequence is 14 residues long. Unmatched junction bases numbered 1, after V lost 3 bases and J lost 6 bases. The CDR3 coding sequence is TGTGCCAGCAGTTTGGACAGGGTTAATTCACCCCTCCACTTT. Amino acid sequence: CASSLDRVNSPLHF.

The rearrangement joins TRBV19 to TRBJ2-5, with D unresolved. Germline CDR1 is LNHDA and CDR2 is SQIVND (reference sequence). V lost 1 base, J lost 1 base, and 1 base lay in between. The CDR3 runs 12 residues. Here the CDR3 reads CASSIAQETQYF. CDR3 sequence (DNA): TGTGCCAGTAGTATAGCCCAAGAGACCCAGTACTTC.

This chain joins TRBV7-2 and TRBJ1-1; D ambiguous. Per the germline V gene, CDR1 is SGHTA and CDR2 is FQGNSA. Deletions cut 2 bases from V and 4 bases from J, with 11 bases between. This CDR3 has 14 amino acids. CDR3 nucleotides: TGTGCCAGCAGCTTATCTGGGTGGGCCACTGAAGCTTTCTTT. Its protein is CASSLSGWATEAFF.

The chain carries TRBV27 and TRBJ1-6, with D perhaps matching TRBD1 (5 bases). V was clipped by 5 bases and J by 3 bases, with 14 bases between them. CDR1 and CDR2 from the germline V gene are MNHEY and SMNVEV (reference sequence). The CDR3 consists of 16 residues. CDR3 residues: CASSLSPGGYNSPLHF. DNA of the CDR3: TGTGCCAGCAGTCTTAGCCCCGGGGGCTATAATTCACCCCTCCACTTT.

The V gene is TRBV5-1, the J gene TRBJ2-7; D may be TRBD1 or TRBD2 (6 bases each). V dropped 4 bases and J dropped 2 bases, with 13 bases sitting between them. CDR1 is SGHRS, CDR2 YFSETQ, per germline. CDR3 size: 14 residues. CDR3 DNA sequence: TGCGCCAGCAGCCTGGCGGGACAAGCCTACGAGCAGTACTTC. This gives the protein CASSLAGQAYEQYF.

J is TRBJ2-7 and V is TRBV20-1, with TRBD1 matching 10 bases. The CDR3 loop spans 13 amino acids. With V trimmed by 3 bases and J by 5 bases, 4 bases remained unmatched. Germline-derived CDR1 and CDR2 are DFQATT and SNEGSKA (reference sequence). CDR3 residues: CSARPGTGDEQYF. As DNA, the CDR3 is TGCAGTGCTAGGCCCGGGACAGGGGACGAGCAGTACTTC.

J is TRBJ2-7 and V is TRBV20-1, with a possible D match to TRBD2 (5 bases). The germline CDR1 and CDR2 sequences are DFQATT and SNEGSKA (reference sequence). The CDR3 extends over 15 amino acids. Trimming pared 1 base from V and 0 bases from J, leaving 13 bases between. The CDR3 here is CSARAASLYSYEQYF. CDR3 nucleotides: TGCAGTGCTAGAGCGGCTAGCTTATACTCCTACGAGCAGTACTTC.

The CDR3 sequence is CASSRGRTDTQYF. DNA for the CDR3: TGTGCCAGCAGCAGGGGGCGCACAGATACGCAGTATTTT. The chain recombines TRBV2 with TRBJ2-3; 8 bases fit TRBD1. The ends lost 6 bases at V and 1 base at J; junction bases unmatched: 0. The germline CDR1 and CDR2 sequences are SNHLY and FYNNEI. This CDR3 has 13 amino acids.

The rearrangement uses TRBV7-3 and TRBJ2-1, with TRBD2 matching over 10 bases. This CDR3 has 20 amino acids. The V and J ends lost 5 bases and 5 bases, in that order; junction bases with no gene match: 21. Germline V gene sequence: CDR1 SGHTA, CDR2 FQGTGA. Here the CDR3 reads CASSPTGTSETYLINNEQFF. The CDR3 DNA reads as TGTGCCAGCAGCCCAACCGGGACTAGCGAGACATATCTAATCAACAATGAGCAGTTCTTC.

The chain combines TRBV6-1 with TRBJ2-7; D assignment may be TRBD1 or TRBD2 (5 bases each). In germline, CDR1 is MNHNS, CDR2 SASEGT. Trimming cost V 5 bases and J 2 bases, with 10 bases left between them. There are 13 residues in the CDR3. CDR3 sequence reads: CASSRDRAYEQYF. For the CDR3, the DNA is TGTGCCAGCAGTCGGGACCGCGCCTACGAGCAGTACTTC.

The chain has TRBV4-2 and TRBJ2-5; 8 bases match TRBD2. The germline gives CDR1 LGHNA, CDR2 YNFKEQ. This CDR3 comprises 16 residues. V lost 4 bases and J lost 2; bases outside the gene matches: 9. Written as DNA, the CDR3 is TGTGCCAGCAGCCCGGGACTAGGGCCTTTACAAGAGACCCAGTACTTC. As protein: CASSPGLGPLQETQYF.

J is TRBJ2-3 and V is TRBV20-1; TRBD2 agrees at 9 bases. CDR1 is DFQATT and CDR2 is SNEGSKA in the germline V gene (reference sequence). This CDR3 is 14 amino acids long. Trimming cost V 3 bases and J 4 bases; bases outside gene matches: 5. In DNA form, the CDR3 reads TGCAGTGCTAGTCCGGCTAGCGGGGCAGATACGCAGTATTTT. This gives the protein CSASPASGADTQYF.

This clonotype is a singleton in its sample. The V gene is TRBV20-1, the J gene TRBJ2-7, with TRBD1 as a possible D gene (6 bases). The CDR3 totals 13 residues. The germline CDR1 and CDR2 sequences are DFQATT and SNEGSKA (reference sequence). Trimming took off 3 bases at V and 3 bases at J, with 12 bases between the two ends. Written as DNA, the CDR3 is TGCAGTGCTAGGGGGGCGGGCCTCTACGAGCAGTACTTC. This translates into CSARGAGLYEQYF.

This clonotype was detected only a few times. The chain couples TRBV20-1 to TRBJ1-3; D call uncertain. The CDR3 sequence is 14 residues long. V was shortened by 3 bases and J by 2 bases, with 11 bases between the two germline ends. Germline CDR1 and CDR2: DFQATT and SNEGSKA (reference sequence). In DNA, the CDR3 is TGCAGTGCTAGGACCTTAGCCCCTGGAAACACCATATATTTT. This codes for CSARTLAPGNTIYF.

This clonotype was picked up one time. The chain employs TRBV11-3 and TRBJ1-2; D remains ambiguous. Germline V CDR1 and CDR2: SGHNT, YENEEA. Trimming took off 4 bases at V and 5 bases at J, with 8 bases between the two ends. CDR3 length: 12 amino acids. DNA for the CDR3: TGTGCCAGCAGCTGGGAGGTGTATGGCTACACCTTC. As protein: CASSWEVYGYTF.

A note on this clonotype: One end of the junction does not line up with germline, which may come from a read error. The chain employs TRBV20-1 and TRBJ1-4; 7 bases are shared with TRBD1. The length of the CDR3 is 12 residues. Germline V gives CDR1 DFQATT, CDR2 SNEGSKA (reference sequence). CDR3 region: CSAREPTGARIF. The CDR3, as DNA: TGCAGTGCTAGAGAACCCACAGGGGCGCGGATTTTT.

The chain employs TRBV7-2 and TRBJ2-1, with 8 bases identical to TRBD2. J lost 3 bases, V lost 3 bases, and 4 bases had no gene match. CDR1 is SGHTA, CDR2 FQGNSA, per germline. This CDR3 is 15 amino acids long. DNA of the CDR3: TGTGCCAGCAGCTTTCCAGCGGGAGTCTACAATGAGCAGTTCTTC. Protein sequence: CASSFPAGVYNEQFF.

V is TRBV10-3 and J is TRBJ1-3; TRBD1 agrees at 7 bases. This CDR3 is 15 amino acids long. The V gene's germline CDR1 is ENHRY and CDR2 SYGVKD. Trimming at V came to 4 bases and at J to 0 bases, leaving 3 bases not matched to a gene. CDR3 DNA sequence: TGTGCCATCAGTGGGGCAGGGGGCTCTGGAAACACCATATATTTT. Translation: CAISGAGGSGNTIYF.

The CDR3 sequence: CSAIQLGGENTGELFF. CDR3 in DNA: TGCAGTGCTATACAACTAGGGGGAGAAAACACCGGGGAGCTGTTTTTT. The chain combines TRBV20-1 with TRBJ2-2, with a weak D call TRBD1 (6 bases). This CDR3 comprises 16 residues. Germline values: CDR1 DFQATT, CDR2 SNEGSKA (reference sequence). Deletions cut 4 bases from V and 2 bases from J, with 17 bases between.

The chain has TRBV18 and TRBJ2-1, with D possibly being TRBD1 or TRBD2 (5 bases each). V was shortened by 5 bases and J by 1 base, with 18 bases between the two germline ends. The CDR3 length is 17 residues. The germline CDR1 and CDR2 sequences are KGHSH and LQKENI. In DNA, the CDR3 is TGTGCCAGCTCATCCTCGTGGGGACGGAGATCCTACAATGAGCAGTTCTTC. Translation gives CASSSSWGRRSYNEQFF.

The chain combines TRBV7-2 with TRBJ2-7; maybe TRBD2 (6 bases). V was pared by 5 bases and J by 0 bases, with 20 bases between. This CDR3 has 17 amino acids. Looked up from germline, CDR1 is SGHTA and CDR2 is FQGNSA. As DNA, the CDR3 is TGTGCCAGCAGCCCCGACCTCTTGGGAGGAAGCTCCTACGAGCAGTACTTC. Translated: CASSPDLLGGSSYEQYF.